The clone carrying this T cell receptor (beta chain) is a singleton in its sample. Libraries were prepared by immunoSEQ multiplex PCR; TCRdb keeps only in-frame clonotypes and omits some of them. The sample contains hundreds of thousands of clones, over 70% of which appear only once. Trimming stripped 4 bases from V and 10 bases from J, with 21 bases between. The germline gives CDR1 SGDLS, CDR2 YYNGEE. CDR3 length: 15 residues. This sample is drawn from a study of blood T cell repertoires in COVID-19. The TCR comes from an elderly woman with acute or convalescent COVID-19. The genes are TRBV9 and TRBJ2-1; TRBD2 is a possible D gene (5 bases). Sequencing was carried out using peripheral blood. For the CDR3, the DNA is TGTGCCAGCAGCCCGTCTACTAGTTTCCTCAGGGAGCAGTTCTTC. This encodes CASSPSTSFLREQFF.